The T cell receptor (beta chain) described here comes from a study of Graves' ophthalmopathy and Graves' hyperthyroidism. The length of the CDR3 is 13 residues. This clonotype turned up a few times. Clinicians made diagnoses from clinical symptoms, serum thyroxine, TRAb, thyroid ultrasound and orbital computed tomography. Transcripts of RNA were the source for amplifying TCR beta CDR3 regions. HTBI primers were employed in first-round RT-PCR, then a second-round multiplex PCR followed. MiXCR, applied by TCRdb to the multiplex PCR reads, yields one record per CDR3 protein. This table has hundreds of thousands of distinct CDR3 sequences, over 40% appearing once.

The sample comprised peripheral blood. This sequence was found in an adult man with Graves' ophthalmopathy. The chain joins TRBV12-3 or TRBV12-4 to TRBJ1-5; D gene unclear. In DNA form, the CDR3 reads TGTGCTAGTGGAACCGGACCCTATCAGCCCCAGCATTTT. Protein sequence: CASGTGPYQPQHF.